This TCR beta chain was observed in a study of blood T cell repertoires in COVID-19. Repertoires were generated with immunoSEQ multiplex PCR, while TCRdb's copy carries only in-frame clones and drops some. The sample contains around 140,000 clones, roughly 88% of which appear only once. CDR1 is SQVTM and CDR2 is ANQGSEA in the germline V gene. V dropped 0 bases and J dropped 4; count of bases not matched to a gene: 9. CDR3 length: 15 residues. This TCR was sampled from a human donor in a cohort sampled during active COVID-19. The chain combines TRBV29-1 with TRBJ2-7, with TRBD2 matching over 7 bases. Sequenced sample: peripheral blood. This CDR3 reads CSVEDSGGPSYEQYF. Here the CDR3 DNA reads TGCAGCGTTGAAGACTCGGGGGGACCGAGTTACGAGCAGTACTTC.